This T cell receptor (beta chain) was sequenced in a study of T cell responses to AZD1222 COVID-19 vaccine. TCRdb's table, derived via immunoSEQ multiplex PCR, lists solely in-frame clones and lacks some. The sample includes some 120,000 clones, roughly 90% of them seen just once. This clone has only one observation. What it binds is not known. Germline V gene data show CDR1 as SGHTS and CDR2 as YDEGEE. With V trimmed by 3 bases and J by 2 bases, 4 bases remained unmatched. This CDR3 is 15 amino acids long. Study-wide results and limits: Most donors were white British, females outnumbered males, and clonal diversity was possibly underestimated. Spike-specific TCR breadth and depth were elevated following two AZD1222 doses. The reported proportion of spike-specific TCRs targeting unmutated variant regions was nearly half.

The chain combines TRBV5-8 with TRBJ2-1, with TRBD2 identical over 8 bases. Sequenced material: peripheral blood, taken on day 0 of AZD1222 vaccination. The clonotype comes from an adult in good health. This CDR3 reads CASSWSGGTYNEQFF. CDR3 coding DNA: TGTGCCAGCAGCTGGAGCGGGGGCACCTACAATGAGCAGTTCTTC. Complete variable domain (other parts from reference TRBV5-8 and TRBJ2-1): EAGVTQSPTHLIKTRGQQATLRCSPISGHTSVYWYQQALGLGLQFLLWYDEGEERNRGNFPPRFSGRQFPNYSSELNVNALELEDSALYLCASSWSGGTYNEQFFGPGTRLTVL.